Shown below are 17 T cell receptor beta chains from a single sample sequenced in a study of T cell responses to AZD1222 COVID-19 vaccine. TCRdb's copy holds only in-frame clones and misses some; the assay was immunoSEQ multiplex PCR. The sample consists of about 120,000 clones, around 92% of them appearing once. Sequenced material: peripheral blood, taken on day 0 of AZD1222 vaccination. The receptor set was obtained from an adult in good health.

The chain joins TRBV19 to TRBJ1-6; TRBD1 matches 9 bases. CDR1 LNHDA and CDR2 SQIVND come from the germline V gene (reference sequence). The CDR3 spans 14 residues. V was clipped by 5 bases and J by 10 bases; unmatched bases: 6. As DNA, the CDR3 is TGTGCCAGTAGTCGGGACAGGGAGTGGTCACCCCTCCACTTT. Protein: CASSRDREWSPLHF.

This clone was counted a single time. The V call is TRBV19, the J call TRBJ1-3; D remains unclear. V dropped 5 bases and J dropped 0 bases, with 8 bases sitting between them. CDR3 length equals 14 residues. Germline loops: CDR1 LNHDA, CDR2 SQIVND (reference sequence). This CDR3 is CASSPAASGNTIYF. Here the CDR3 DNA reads TGTGCCAGTAGTCCAGCAGCCTCTGGAAACACCATATATTTT.

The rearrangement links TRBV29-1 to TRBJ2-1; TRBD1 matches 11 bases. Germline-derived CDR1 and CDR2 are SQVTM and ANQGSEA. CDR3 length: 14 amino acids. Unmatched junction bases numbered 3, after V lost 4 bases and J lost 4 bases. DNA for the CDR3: TGCAGCGTTGTCCGGGACAGGGGGTACAATGAGCAGTTCTTC. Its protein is CSVVRDRGYNEQFF.

DNA for the CDR3: TGTGCCAGCAGCTTAGGGGCAGGGGGTAATGAAAAACTGTTTTTT. This encodes CASSLGAGGNEKLFF. This chain links TRBV7-9 with TRBJ1-4, with TRBD1 matching over 7 bases. Germline CDR1 and CDR2: SEHNR and FQNEAQ (reference sequence). This CDR3 has 15 amino acids. J gave up 4 bases and V 1 base, and 3 bases lay outside the gene matches. The full variable domain, completed using reference TRBV7-9 and TRBJ1-4, is DTGVSQNPRHKITKRGQNVTFRCDPISEHNRLYWYRQTLGQGPEFLTYFQNEAQLEKSRLLSDRFSAERPKGSFSTLEIQRTEQGDSAMYLCASSLGAGGNEKLFFGSGTQLSVL.

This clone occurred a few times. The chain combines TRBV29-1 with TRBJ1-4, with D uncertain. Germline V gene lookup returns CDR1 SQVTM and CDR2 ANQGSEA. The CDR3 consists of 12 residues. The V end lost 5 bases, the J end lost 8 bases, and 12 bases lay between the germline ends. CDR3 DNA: TGCAGCGTTAGCGCTAGTTCAGAAAAACTGTTTTTT. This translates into CSVSASSEKLFF.

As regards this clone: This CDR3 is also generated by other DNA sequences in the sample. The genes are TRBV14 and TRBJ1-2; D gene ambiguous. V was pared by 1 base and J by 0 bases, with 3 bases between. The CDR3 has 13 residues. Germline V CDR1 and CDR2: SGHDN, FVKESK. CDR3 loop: CASSQGANYGYTF. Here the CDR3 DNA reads TGTGCCAGCAGCCAAGGCGCTAACTATGGCTACACCTTC.

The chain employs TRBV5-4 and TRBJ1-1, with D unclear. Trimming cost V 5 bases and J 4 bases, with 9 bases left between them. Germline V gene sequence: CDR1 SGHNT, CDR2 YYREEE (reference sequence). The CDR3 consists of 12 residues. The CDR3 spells CASSMVSTEAFF. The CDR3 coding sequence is TGTGCCAGCAGTATGGTAAGCACTGAAGCTTTCTTT. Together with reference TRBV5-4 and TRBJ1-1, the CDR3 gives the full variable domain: ETGVTQSPTHLIKTRGQQVTLRCSSQSGHNTVSWYQQALGQGPQFIFQYYREEENGRGNFPPRFSGLQFPNYSSELNVNALELDDSALYLCASSMVSTEAFFGQGTRLTVV.

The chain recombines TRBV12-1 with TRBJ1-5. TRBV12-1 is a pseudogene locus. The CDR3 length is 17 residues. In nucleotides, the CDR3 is TGTGCCAGCAGCTTGGGGGGGACCGCGTATAGCAATCAGCCCCAGCATTTT. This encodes CASSLGGTAYSNQPQHF.

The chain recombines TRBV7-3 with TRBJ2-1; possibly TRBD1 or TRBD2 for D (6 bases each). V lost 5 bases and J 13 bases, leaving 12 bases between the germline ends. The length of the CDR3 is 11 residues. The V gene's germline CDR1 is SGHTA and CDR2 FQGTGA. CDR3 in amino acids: CASSNGGPQFF. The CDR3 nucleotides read TGTGCCAGCAGCAACGGGGGCCCTCAGTTCTTC.

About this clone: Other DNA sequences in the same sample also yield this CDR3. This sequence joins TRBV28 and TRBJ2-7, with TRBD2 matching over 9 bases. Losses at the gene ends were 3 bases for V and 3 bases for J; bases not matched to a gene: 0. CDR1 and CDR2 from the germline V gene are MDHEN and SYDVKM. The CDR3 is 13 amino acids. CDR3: CASSLRGGYEQYF. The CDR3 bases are TGTGCCAGCAGTTTGCGGGGGGGCTACGAGCAGTACTTC.

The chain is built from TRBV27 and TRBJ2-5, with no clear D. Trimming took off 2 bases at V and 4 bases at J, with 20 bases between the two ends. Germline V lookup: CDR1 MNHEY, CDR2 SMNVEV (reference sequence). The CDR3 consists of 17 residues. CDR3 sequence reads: CASSLEPSRPSRETQYF. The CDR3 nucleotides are TGTGCCAGCAGTTTAGAACCCTCCAGGCCCTCTCGAGAGACCCAGTACTTC.

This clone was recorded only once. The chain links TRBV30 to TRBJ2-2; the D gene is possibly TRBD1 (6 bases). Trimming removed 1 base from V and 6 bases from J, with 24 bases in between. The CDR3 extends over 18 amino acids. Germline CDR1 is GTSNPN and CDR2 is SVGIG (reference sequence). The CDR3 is CAWSEGDMPGIGAGELFF. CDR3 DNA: TGTGCCTGGAGTGAGGGGGACATGCCCGGTATTGGGGCCGGGGAGCTGTTTTTT.

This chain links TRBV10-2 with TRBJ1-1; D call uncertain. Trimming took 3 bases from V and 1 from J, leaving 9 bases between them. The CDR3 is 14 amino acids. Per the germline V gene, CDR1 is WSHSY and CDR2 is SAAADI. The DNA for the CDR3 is TGCGCCAGCAGTGAAAAGTCGGAGAACACTGAAGCTTTCTTT. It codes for CASSEKSENTEAFF.

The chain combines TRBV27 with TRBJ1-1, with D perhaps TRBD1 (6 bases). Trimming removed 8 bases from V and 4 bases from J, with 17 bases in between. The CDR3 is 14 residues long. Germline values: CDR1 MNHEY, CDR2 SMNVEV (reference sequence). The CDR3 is CASRDNLMGTEAFF. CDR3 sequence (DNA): TGTGCCAGCCGGGACAACCTAATGGGCACTGAAGCTTTCTTT.

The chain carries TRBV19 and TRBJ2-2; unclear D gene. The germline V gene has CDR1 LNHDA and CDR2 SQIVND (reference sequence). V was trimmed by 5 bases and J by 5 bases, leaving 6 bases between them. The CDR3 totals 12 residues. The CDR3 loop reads CASSQVTGELFF. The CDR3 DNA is TGTGCCAGTAGTCAGGTAACCGGGGAGCTGTTTTTT.

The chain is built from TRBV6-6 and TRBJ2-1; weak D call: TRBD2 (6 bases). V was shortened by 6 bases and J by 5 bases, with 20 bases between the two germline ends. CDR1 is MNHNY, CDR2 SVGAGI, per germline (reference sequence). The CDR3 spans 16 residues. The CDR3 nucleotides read TGTGCCAGCAGCCAATTTGGGGGGTCTTTAAACAATGAGCAGTTCTTC. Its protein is CASSQFGGSLNNEQFF.

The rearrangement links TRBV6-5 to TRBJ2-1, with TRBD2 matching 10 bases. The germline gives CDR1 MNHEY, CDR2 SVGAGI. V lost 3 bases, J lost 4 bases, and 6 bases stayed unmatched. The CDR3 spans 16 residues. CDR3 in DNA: TGTGCCAGCAGTTATTATTTAGCGGGAGGATACAATGAGCAGTTCTTC. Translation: CASSYYLAGGYNEQFF.